The table lists the clone carrying this T cell receptor (beta chain) with a few counts. This record comes from a study of T cell responses to AZD1222 COVID-19 vaccine. CDR3 length: 14 residues. The germline gives CDR1 SGDLS, CDR2 YYNGEE. V trimming: 2 bases; J trimming: 4 bases; junction bases outside the gene matches: 6. This table comes from immunoSEQ multiplex PCR, and its TCRdb copy is limited to in-frame clones, with some not included. The sample includes over 110,000 clones, 92% of them seen just once. This sequence originates from an adult who received the AZD1222 COVID-19 vaccine. Specimen: peripheral blood, collected 28 days after the second AZD1222 dose. V and J are TRBV9 and TRBJ2-7; 7 nucleotides match TRBD1. The CDR3 DNA follows: TGTGCCAGCAGCGTCGACAGGGTCGGGTACGAGCAGTACTTC. Translation gives CASSVDRVGYEQYF.